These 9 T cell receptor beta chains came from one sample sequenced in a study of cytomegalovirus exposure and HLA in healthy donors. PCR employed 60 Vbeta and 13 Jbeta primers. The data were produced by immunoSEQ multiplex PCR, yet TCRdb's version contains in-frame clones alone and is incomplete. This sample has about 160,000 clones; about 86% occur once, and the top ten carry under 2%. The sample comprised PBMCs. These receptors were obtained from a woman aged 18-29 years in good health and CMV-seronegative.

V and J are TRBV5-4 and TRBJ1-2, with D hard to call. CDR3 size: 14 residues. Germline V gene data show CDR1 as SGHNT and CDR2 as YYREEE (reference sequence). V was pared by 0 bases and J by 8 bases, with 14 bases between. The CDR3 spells CASSLDSLAMGYTF. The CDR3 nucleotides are TGTGCCAGCAGCTTGGATTCCTTAGCTATGGGCTACACCTTC.

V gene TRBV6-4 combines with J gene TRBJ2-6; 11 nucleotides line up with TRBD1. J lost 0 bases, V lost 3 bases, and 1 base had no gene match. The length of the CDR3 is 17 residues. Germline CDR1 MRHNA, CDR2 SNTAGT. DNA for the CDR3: TGTGCCAGCAGTGAGGGGACAGGGGGCTCTGGGGCCAACGTCCTGACTTTC. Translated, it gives CASSEGTGGSGANVLTF.

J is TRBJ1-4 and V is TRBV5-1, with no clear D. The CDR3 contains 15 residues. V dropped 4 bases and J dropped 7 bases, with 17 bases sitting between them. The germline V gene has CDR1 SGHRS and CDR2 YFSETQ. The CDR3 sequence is CASSHLHAPGEKLFF. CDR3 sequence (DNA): TGCGCCAGCAGCCACCTCCACGCGCCGGGTGAAAAACTGTTTTTT.

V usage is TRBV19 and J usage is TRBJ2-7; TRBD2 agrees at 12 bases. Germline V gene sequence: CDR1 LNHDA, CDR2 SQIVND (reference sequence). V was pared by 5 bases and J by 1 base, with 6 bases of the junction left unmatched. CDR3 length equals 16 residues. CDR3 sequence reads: CASSFTSGRSSYEQYF. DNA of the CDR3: TGTGCCAGTAGTTTTACTAGCGGGAGGAGTTCCTACGAGCAGTACTTC.

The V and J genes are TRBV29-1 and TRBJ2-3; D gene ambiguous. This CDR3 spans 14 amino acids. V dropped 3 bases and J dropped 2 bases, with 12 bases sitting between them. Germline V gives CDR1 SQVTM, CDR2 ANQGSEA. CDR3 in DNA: TGCAGCGTTGAGAGCTATCTTAACACAGATACGCAGTATTTT. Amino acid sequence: CSVESYLNTDTQYF.

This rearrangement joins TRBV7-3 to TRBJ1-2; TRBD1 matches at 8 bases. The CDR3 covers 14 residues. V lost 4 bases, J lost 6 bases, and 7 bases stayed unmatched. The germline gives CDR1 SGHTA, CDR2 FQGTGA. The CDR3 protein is CASSSGTGSNGYTF. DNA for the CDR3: TGTGCCAGCAGCTCCGGGACAGGCTCGAATGGCTACACCTTC.

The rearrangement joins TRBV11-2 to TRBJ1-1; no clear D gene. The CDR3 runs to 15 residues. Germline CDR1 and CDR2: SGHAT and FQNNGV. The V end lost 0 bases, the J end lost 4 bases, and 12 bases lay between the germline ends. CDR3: CASSLDLGGSTEAFF. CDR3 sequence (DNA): TGTGCCAGCAGCTTAGATCTCGGAGGGAGCACTGAAGCTTTCTTT.

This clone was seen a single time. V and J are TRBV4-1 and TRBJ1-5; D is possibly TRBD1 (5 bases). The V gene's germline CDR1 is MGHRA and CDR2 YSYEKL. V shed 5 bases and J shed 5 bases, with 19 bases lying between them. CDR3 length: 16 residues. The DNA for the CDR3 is TGCGCCAGCAGCTACATGGGTACAGGCGGTCATCAGCCCCAGCATTTT. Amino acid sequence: CASSYMGTGGHQPQHF.

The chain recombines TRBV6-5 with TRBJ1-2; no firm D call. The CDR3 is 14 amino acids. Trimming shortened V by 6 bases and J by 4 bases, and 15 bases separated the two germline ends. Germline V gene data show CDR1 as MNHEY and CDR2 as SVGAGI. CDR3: CASRGGEGSYGYTF. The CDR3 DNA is TGTGCCAGCAGGGGTGGGGAGGGATCCTATGGCTACACCTTC.